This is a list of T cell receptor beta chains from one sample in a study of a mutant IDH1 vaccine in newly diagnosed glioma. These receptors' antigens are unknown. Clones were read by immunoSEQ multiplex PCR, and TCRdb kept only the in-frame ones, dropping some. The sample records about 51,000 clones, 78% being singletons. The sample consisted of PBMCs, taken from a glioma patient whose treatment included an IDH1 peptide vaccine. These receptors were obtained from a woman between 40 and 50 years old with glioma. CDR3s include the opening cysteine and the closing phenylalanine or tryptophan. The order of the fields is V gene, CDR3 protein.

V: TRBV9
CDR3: CASSVVQGWGYTF

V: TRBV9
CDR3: CASSVQTAKGETQYF

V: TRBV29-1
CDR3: CSVEREDTEAFF

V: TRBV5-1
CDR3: CASSLGPPRQGPLNTEAFF

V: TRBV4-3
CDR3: CASSQDPTGGEGETQYF

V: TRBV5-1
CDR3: CASSLFPSGGDTQYF

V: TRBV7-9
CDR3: CASSPVGDSNQPQHF

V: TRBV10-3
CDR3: CAISVETGAASSYEQYF

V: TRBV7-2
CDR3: CASSVLGGPYEQYF

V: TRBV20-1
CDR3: CSATFVTEAFF

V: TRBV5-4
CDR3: CASSSREEGNYGYTF

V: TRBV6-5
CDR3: CASSYSRRTSEQFF

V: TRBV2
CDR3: CASKVWGLDTPPYNEQFF

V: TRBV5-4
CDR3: CASKILGGQGITRQYF

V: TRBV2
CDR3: CAVGGLQETQYF

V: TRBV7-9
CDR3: CASSLGGPRTDTQYF

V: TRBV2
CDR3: CASPPSRSTDTQYF

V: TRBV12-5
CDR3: CASGKGQVTEAFF

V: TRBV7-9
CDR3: CASSPVKVEQYF

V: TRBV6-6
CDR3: CASSGHRDGANVLTF

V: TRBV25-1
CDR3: CASSDLRAGGHEQYF

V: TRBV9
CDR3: CASSVGRPGLYGYTF

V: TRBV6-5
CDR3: CASSPPQAAEAFF

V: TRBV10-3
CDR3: CAISEDRGRNYGYTF

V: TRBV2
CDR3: CASRTSGGVADTQYF

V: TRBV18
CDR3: CASSLGQGTDQPQHF

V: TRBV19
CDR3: CASTKDRAKNTEAFF

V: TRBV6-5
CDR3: CASSYSASGVYEQYF

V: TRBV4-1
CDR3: CASSPGEGYEQYF

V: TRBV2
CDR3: CASGGSYPGETQYF

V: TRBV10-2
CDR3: CASSDNVRGETQYF

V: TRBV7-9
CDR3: CASSLPLDRDKAQYF

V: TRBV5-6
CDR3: CASSLGGGQRSPLHF

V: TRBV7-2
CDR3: CASSPRQGGTDTQYF

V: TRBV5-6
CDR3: CASSLGQQETQYF

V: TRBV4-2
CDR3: CASSQQDRDQETQYF

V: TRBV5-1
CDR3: CASSSGLAGSDTQYF

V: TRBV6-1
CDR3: CASLPGRGYTF

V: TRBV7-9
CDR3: CASSLHTGSPYEQYF

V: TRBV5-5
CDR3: CASSFQGDQPQHF

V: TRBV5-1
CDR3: CASSLSRLAGGSYEQYF

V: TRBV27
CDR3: CASSLLQGARTEAFF

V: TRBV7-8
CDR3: CASSLRDFPRGELFF

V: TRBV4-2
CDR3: CASSLSGLAGGPADTQYF

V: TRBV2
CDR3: CASRTVKNVQPQHF

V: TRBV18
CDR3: CASSPSGQSGETQYF

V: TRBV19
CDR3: CASSLFGGGAGYGYTF

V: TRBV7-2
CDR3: CASNLGRGAEAFF

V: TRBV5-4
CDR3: CASSLTGGEFWNYGYTF

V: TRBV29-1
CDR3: CSVDSSGGSYNEQFF

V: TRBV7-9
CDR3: CASSPLGQGYYGYTF

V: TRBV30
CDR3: CAWSKDSYNEQFF

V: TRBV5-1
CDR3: CASSLASSGTDTQYF

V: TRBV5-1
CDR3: CASSSGLAGGPLSYEQYF

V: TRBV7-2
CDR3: CASSLGQGIYGYTF

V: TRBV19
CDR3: CASSIKGRAGTEAFF

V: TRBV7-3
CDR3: CASSSQQGSEQFF

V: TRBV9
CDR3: CASSVGQDLYNEQFF